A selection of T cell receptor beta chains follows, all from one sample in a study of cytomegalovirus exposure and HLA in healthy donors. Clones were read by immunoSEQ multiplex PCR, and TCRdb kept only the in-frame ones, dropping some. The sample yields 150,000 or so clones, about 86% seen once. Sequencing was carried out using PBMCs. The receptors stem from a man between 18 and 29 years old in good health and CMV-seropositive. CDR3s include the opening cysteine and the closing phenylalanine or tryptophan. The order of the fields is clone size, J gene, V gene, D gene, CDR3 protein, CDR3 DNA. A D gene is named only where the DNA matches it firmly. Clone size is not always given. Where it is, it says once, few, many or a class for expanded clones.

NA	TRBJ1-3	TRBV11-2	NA	CASSLQYSPRGSGNTIYF	TGTGCCAGCAGCCTGCAGTACAGCCCTAGGGGCTCTGGAAACACCATATATTTT
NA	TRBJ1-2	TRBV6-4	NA	CASSEDQGGYGYTF	TGTGCCAGCAGTGAGGACCAGGGCGGCTATGGCTACACCTTC
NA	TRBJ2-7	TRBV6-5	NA	CASSPGLHEQYF	TGTGCCAGCAGTCCAGGGCTCCACGAGCAGTACTTC
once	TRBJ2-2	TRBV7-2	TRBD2	CASSTQTGLVTGELFF	TGTGCCAGCAGCACCCAGACGGGACTAGTCACCGGGGAGCTGTTTTTT
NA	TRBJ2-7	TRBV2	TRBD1	CASSEALQGVSSYEQYF	TGTGCCAGCAGTGAAGCGCTTCAGGGGGTTAGCTCCTACGAGCAGTACTTC
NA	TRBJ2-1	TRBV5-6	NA	CASSWRDSQFF	TGTGCCAGCAGCTGGCGGGACTCCCAGTTCTTC
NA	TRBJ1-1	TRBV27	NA	CASRPLTGRGEAFF	TGTGCCAGCAGGCCACTGACAGGTCGAGGGGAAGCTTTCTTT
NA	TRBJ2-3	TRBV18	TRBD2	CASSPLGGGTDTQYF	TGTGCCAGCTCACCCCTCGGGGGGGGCACAGATACGCAGTATTTT
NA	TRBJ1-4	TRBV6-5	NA	CASSFHSGAVGEKLFF	TGTGCCAGCAGTTTCCATTCAGGGGCAGTAGGGGAAAAACTGTTTTTT
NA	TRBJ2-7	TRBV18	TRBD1	CASSPPGGTGQTREQYF	TGTGCCAGCTCACCACCGGGGGGGACAGGGCAGACGCGGGAGCAGTACTTC
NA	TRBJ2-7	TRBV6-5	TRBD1	CASSRTGGAAYEQYF	TGTGCCAGCAGCCGTACAGGGGGCGCTGCCTACGAGCAGTACTTC
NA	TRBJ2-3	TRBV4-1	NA	CASSQAPGSLTDTQYF	TGCGCCAGCAGCCAAGCGCCGGGTAGCCTCACAGATACGCAGTATTTT
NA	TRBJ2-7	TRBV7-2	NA	CASSLVRDEQYF	TGTGCCAGCAGCTTAGTCCGGGACGAGCAGTACTTC
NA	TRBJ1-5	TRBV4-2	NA	CASSQDGGARGTQPQHF	TGTGCCAGCAGCCAAGACGGGGGGGCTCGAGGGACTCAGCCCCAGCATTTT
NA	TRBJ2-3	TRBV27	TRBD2	CASSYTVAGALTDTQYF	TGTGCCAGCAGTTATACCGTAGCGGGGGCCCTTACAGATACGCAGTATTTT
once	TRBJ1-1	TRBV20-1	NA	CSASDGPFAFF	TGCAGTGCTAGTGATGGCCCTTTCGCTTTCTTT
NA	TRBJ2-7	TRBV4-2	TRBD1	CASSHTGGEQYF	TGTGCCAGCAGCCACACAGGGGGCGAGCAGTACTTC
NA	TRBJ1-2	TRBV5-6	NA	CASSHDRKYGYTF	TGTGCCAGCAGCCATGACAGGAAATATGGCTACACCTTC
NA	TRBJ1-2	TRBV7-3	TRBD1	CASSPGQGVGYTF	TGTGCCAGCAGCCCCGGACAGGGGGTGGGCTACACCTTC
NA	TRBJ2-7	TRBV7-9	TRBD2	CASSYLADSAEQYF	TGTGCCAGCAGCTACCTAGCGGACTCTGCCGAGCAGTACTTC
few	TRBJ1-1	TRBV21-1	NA	CASSKRDRPNTEAFF	TGTGCCAGCAGCAAAAGGGACAGACCGAACACTGAAGCTTTCTTT
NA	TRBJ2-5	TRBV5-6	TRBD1	CASSPLNRGVGTQYF	TGTGCCAGCAGCCCCCTGAACAGGGGAGTCGGGACCCAGTACTTC
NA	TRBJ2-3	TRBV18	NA	CASSPRDSPTDTQYF	TGTGCCAGCTCACCACGCGACTCGCCCACAGATACGCAGTATTTT
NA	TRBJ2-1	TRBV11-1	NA	CASSLHTGSTIYNEQFF	TGTGCCAGCAGCTTGCACACAGGATCCACCATTTACAATGAGCAGTTCTTC
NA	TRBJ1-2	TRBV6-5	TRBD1	CASSYLGGADGYTF	TGTGCCAGCAGTTACTTAGGGGGCGCGGATGGCTACACCTTC
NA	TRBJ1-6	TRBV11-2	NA	CASSSTAYNSPLHF	TGTGCCAGCAGCTCGACAGCCTATAATTCACCCCTCCACTTT
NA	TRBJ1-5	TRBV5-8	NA	CASSSKHGYYSNQPQHF	TGTGCCAGCAGCTCTAAACACGGGTACTATAGCAATCAGCCCCAGCATTTT
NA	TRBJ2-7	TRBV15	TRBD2	CATSRATVGGRSSYEQYF	TGTGCCACCAGCAGAGCTACCGTCGGCGGGAGATCCTCCTACGAGCAGTACTTC
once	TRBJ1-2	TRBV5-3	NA	CARSLTGPEGYTF	TGTGCCAGAAGCCTTACAGGGCCAGAGGGCTACACCTTC
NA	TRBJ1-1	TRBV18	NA	CASSPIEVVTEAFF	TGTGCCAGCTCACCAATCGAGGTTGTCACTGAAGCTTTCTTT
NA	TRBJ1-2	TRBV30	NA	CAWGRGRNYGYTF	TGTGCCTGGGGGCGGGGTAGGAACTATGGCTACACCTTC
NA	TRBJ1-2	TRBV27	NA	CASSPRGGSYGYTF	TGTGCCAGCAGTCCCAGAGGCGGATCCTATGGCTACACCTTC
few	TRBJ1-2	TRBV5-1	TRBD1	CASSTQGVGPYGYTF	TGCGCCAGCAGTACCCAGGGGGTAGGTCCCTATGGCTACACCTTC
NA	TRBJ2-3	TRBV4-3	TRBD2	CASSGQAGGTDTQYF	TGCGCCAGCAGCGGGCAAGCGGGGGGGACAGATACGCAGTATTTT
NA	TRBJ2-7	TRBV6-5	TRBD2	CASRSSGSLYEQYF	TGTGCCAGCAGGTCGAGCGGGAGTTTATACGAGCAGTACTTC
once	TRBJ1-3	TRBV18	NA	CASSLDSRSSGNTIYF	TGTGCCAGCTCACTAGATAGCCGCTCCTCTGGAAACACCATATATTTT
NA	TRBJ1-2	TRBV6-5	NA	CASSYSERAGGYTF	TGTGCCAGCAGTTACTCAGAGAGGGCCGGGGGCTACACCTTC
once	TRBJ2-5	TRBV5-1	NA	CASSPLGGAETQYF	TGCGCCAGCAGCCCCTTGGGGGGAGCAGAGACCCAGTACTTC
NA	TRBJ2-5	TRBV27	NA	CASSSLERQETQYF	TGTGCCAGCAGTTCCCTAGAAAGGCAAGAGACCCAGTACTTC
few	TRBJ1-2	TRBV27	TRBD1	CASSAPGTGLGGYTF	TGTGCCAGCAGTGCCCCCGGGACAGGATTGGGGGGCTACACCTTC
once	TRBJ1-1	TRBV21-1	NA	CASSKALVTAGAMNTEAFF	TGTGCCAGCAGCAAAGCGCTGGTGACGGCAGGGGCCATGAACACTGAAGCTTTCTTT
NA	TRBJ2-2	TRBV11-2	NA	CASSVGGPAGELFF	TGTGCCAGCAGCGTCGGAGGGCCGGCCGGGGAGCTGTTTTTT
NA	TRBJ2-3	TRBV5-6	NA	CASSSRVTDTQYF	TGTGCCAGCAGCTCCAGGGTAACAGATACGCAGTATTTT
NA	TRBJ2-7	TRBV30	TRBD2	CAWSREAGGPGEQYF	TGTGCCTGGAGTCGAGAGGCGGGAGGGCCTGGTGAGCAGTACTTC
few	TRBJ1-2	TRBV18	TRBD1	CASSPSDRGYGYTF	TGTGCCAGCTCACCATCGGACAGGGGCTATGGCTACACCTTC
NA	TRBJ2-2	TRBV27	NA	CASSGRGRNTGELFF	TGTGCCAGCAGTGGGCGGGGTAGGAACACCGGGGAGCTGTTTTTT
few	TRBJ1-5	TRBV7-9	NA	CASSNSYQPQHF	TGTGCCAGCAGCAACAGCTATCAGCCCCAGCATTTT
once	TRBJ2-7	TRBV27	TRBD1	CATKETGTDRPYEQYF	TGTGCCACCAAAGAGACCGGGACAGACCGCCCCTACGAGCAGTACTTC
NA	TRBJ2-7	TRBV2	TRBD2	CASSELPSGFSYEQYF	TGTGCCAGCAGTGAGTTACCTAGCGGTTTCTCCTACGAGCAGTACTTC
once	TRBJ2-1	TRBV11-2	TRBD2	CASTPGTSAPSSYNEQFF	TGTGCCAGCACCCCCGGGACTAGCGCTCCGAGCTCCTACAATGAGCAGTTCTTC
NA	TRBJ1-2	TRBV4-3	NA	CASSRSALDFYGYTF	TGCGCCAGCAGCCGGAGTGCCCTAGACTTCTATGGCTACACCTTC
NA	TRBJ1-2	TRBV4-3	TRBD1	CASTPMGQSYGYTF	TGCGCCAGCACCCCAATGGGACAGAGCTATGGCTACACCTTC
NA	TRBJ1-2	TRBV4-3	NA	CASSQNRWGGTNYGYTF	TGCGCCAGCAGCCAAAATCGGTGGGGGGGCACTAACTATGGCTACACCTTC